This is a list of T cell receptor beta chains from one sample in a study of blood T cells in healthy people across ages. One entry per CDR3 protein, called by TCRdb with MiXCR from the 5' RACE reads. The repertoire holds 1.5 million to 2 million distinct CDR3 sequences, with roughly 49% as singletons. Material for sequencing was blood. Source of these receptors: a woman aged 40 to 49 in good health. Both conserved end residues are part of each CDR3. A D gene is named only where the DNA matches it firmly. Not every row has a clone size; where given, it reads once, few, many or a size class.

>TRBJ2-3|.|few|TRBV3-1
TGTGCCAGCAGCCAAATGTTAGGAGATACGCAGTATTTT
CASSQMLGDTQYF
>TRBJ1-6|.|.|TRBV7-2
TGTGCCAGCAGCCGGGACGGGGGTTCACCCCTCCACTTT
CASSRDGGSPLHF
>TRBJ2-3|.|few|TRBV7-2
TGTGCCAGCAGCTTATGGACCACAGATACGCAGTATTTT
CASSLWTTDTQYF
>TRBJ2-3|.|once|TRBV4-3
TGCGCCAGCAGCCAAGTCTCCAACCGTGGCCCAGATACGCAGTATTTT
CASSQVSNRGPDTQYF
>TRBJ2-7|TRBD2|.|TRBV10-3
TGTGCCATCAGTGGGGCGTCTAGCGGATTATCCTACGAGCAGTACTTC
CAISGASSGLSYEQYF
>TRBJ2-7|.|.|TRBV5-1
TGCGCCAGCAGACGACAAAGTGACTACGAGCAGTACTTC
CASRRQSDYEQYF
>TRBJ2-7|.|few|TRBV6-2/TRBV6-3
TGTGCCAGCACCTACGCTCCCTCCGACGAGCAGTACTTC
CASTYAPSDEQYF
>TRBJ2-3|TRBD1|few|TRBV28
TGTGCCAGCAGTTCACCTAGGACAGGATCTAGCACAGATACGCAGTATTTT
CASSSPRTGSSTDTQYF
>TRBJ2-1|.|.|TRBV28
TGTGCCTCGGGCTGGGGGAACACTGAGCAGTTCTTC
CASGWGNTEQFF
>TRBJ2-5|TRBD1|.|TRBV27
TGTGCCAGCAGTTTAGGAGTTCAGGGGGTTAGGGGTGAGACCCAGTACTTC
CASSLGVQGVRGETQYF
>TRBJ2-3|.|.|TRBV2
TGTGCCAGCAGTGAAAGGGCTGGGGAGGCGGATACGCAGTATTTT
CASSERAGEADTQYF
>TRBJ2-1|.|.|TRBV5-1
TGCGCCAGCAGCCCTAACCCACCCTACAATGAGCAGTTCTTC
CASSPNPPYNEQFF
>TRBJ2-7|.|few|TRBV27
TGTGCCAGCAGTTTAAGGTTCTCCTACGAGCAGTACTTC
CASSLRFSYEQYF
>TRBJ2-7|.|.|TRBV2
TGTGCCAGCGACACGGACCAAGAATCCTACGAGCAGTACTTC
CASDTDQESYEQYF
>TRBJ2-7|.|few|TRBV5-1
TGCGCCAGCGGATTACGCGGAAGGGACGAGCAGTACTTC
CASGLRGRDEQYF
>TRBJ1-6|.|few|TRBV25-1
TGTGCCAGCAGTTACCCAACGGACCTCCACTTT
CASSYPTDLHF
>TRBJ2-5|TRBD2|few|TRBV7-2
TGTGCCAGCAGCTTAGTTGGCGGGGGGGCTAAGATGGAGACCCAGTACTTC
CASSLVGGGAKMETQYF
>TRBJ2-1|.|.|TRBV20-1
TGCAGTGCTAGTTTCCGCGGCTCCTACAATGAGCAGTTCTTC
CSASFRGSYNEQFF
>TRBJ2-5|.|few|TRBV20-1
TGCAGTGCCAGGTGGGGGTTGGAAGAGACCCAGTACTTC
CSARWGLEETQYF
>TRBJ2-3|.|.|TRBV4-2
TGTGCCAGCAGCCAACCAGGGGATGGAGATACGCAGTATTTT
CASSQPGDGDTQYF
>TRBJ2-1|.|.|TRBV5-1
TGCGCCAGCAGCTTGGAAGGATCGAGTGTGTGGAATGAGCAGTTCTTC
CASSLEGSSVWNEQFF
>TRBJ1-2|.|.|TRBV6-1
TGTGCCAGCAGGAAGCCCGGGACCCACGGGGGCTACACCTTC
CASRKPGTHGGYTF
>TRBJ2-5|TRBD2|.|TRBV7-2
TGTGCCGGCAGCTTAGGCGGGGGGCTTTCTGAGACCCAGTACTTC
CAGSLGGGLSETQYF
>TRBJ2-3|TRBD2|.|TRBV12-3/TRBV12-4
TGTGCCAGCAGGTCTAGCGGGGGGGCACGGGTGACAGATACGCAGTATTTT
CASRSSGGARVTDTQYF
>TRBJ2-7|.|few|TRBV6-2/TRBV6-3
TGTGCCAGCAGTTACCGTCCGGACACCTACGAGCAGTACTTC
CASSYRPDTYEQYF
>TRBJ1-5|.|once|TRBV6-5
TGTGCCAGCAGTCGATCCAGGACCCAGCCCCAGCATTTT
CASSRSRTQPQHF
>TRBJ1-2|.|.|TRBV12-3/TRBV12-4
TGTGCCAGCAGCATGGGTACGGGGTTCAGTGGCTACACCTTC
CASSMGTGFSGYTF
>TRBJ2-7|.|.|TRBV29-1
TGCAGCCCAACTGCCGCCAATGAGCAGTACTTC
CSPTAANEQYF
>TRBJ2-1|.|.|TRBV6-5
TGTGCCAGCAGTTACTCGAGGCTAGCGAGCGAGCAGTTCTTC
CASSYSRLASEQFF
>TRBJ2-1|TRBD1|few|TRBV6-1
TGTGCCAGCAGGTCGACAGGGGCAGTTGAGCAGTTCTTC
CASRSTGAVEQFF
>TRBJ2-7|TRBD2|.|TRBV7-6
TGTGCCAGCAGCCTAGGTAGCGGGGACCTCTACGAGCAGTACTTC
CASSLGSGDLYEQYF
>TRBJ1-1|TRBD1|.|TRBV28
TGTGCCAGCAGTGAGGGGGCGGGCACTGAAGCTTTCTTT
CASSEGAGTEAFF
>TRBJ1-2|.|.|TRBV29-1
TGCAGCGTTTTGACGGGGGACACCTATGGCTACACCTTC
CSVLTGDTYGYTF
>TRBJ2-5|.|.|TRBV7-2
TGTTCCAGCAGCTTGGAACCCAGAGAGACCCAGTACTTC
CSSSLEPRETQYF
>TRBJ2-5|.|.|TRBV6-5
TGTGCCAGCAGTTACTCGAGCACAGCCGGGACAAGGACCCAGTACTTC
CASSYSSTAGTRTQYF
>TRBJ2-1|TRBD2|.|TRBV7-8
TGTGCCAGCAGCTTAGCGGGGGGGTTCAGCTCCTACAATGAGCAGTTCTTC
CASSLAGGFSSYNEQFF
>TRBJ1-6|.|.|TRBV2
TGTGCCAGCAGTGAGTCCAGGGCAGTAAATTCACCCCTCCACTTT
CASSESRAVNSPLHF
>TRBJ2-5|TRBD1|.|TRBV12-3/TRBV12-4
TGTGCCAGCAGCAATAATGACAGGGTTGGGGAGACCCAGTACTTC
CASSNNDRVGETQYF
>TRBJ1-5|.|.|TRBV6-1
TGTGCCAGCAGTTTTCGCGGGTCAGGGCCGCATCAGCCCCAGCATTTT
CASSFRGSGPHQPQHF
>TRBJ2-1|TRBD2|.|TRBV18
TGTGCCAGCTCACCCGAAGCGGGGTCGCAGTTCTTC
CASSPEAGSQFF
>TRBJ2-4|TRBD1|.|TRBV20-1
TGCGGTGCTAGCGTGTCGGGACAGGGGAAAAACATTCAGTACTTC
CGASVSGQGKNIQYF
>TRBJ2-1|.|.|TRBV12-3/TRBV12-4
TGTGCCAGCAGTCTAGGCGACGGAGCCTACGAGCAGTTCTTC
CASSLGDGAYEQFF
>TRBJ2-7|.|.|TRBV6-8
TGTGCCAGTCATGGGACTTTCTGCGAGCAGTACTTC
CASHGTFCEQYF
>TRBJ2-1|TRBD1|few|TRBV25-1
TGTGCCAGCAGTGAAGGGAGATGGGACAGGGAGATCAATGAGCAGTTCTTC
CASSEGRWDREINEQFF
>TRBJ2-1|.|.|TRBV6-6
TGTGCCAGCAGTTACGTGGAGCCTGAGCAGTTCTTC
CASSYVEPEQFF
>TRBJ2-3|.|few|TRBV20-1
TGCAGTGCTAGTGAAGTTGACGCGGATACGCAGTATTTT
CSASEVDADTQYF
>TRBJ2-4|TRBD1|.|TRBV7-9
TGTGCCACCCAATCCGGGACAGGGGCCAACGAGCAGAACTTC
CATQSGTGANEQNF
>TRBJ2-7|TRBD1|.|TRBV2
TGTGCCAGCACCTCCCGGGACAGGGGATTGAACGAGCAGTACTTC
CASTSRDRGLNEQYF
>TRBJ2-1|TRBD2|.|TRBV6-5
TGTGCCGGCAGCTATAATAGCGGGGGGAACTACAATGAGCAGTTCTTC
CAGSYNSGGNYNEQFF
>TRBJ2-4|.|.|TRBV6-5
TGTGCCAGCAGGGGCGCAGGGACCTTAGGGAACATTCAGTACTTC
CASRGAGTLGNIQYF
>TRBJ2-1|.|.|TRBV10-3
TGTGCCATCAGTGAACGGTCCTACAATGAGCAGTTCTTC
CAISERSYNEQFF
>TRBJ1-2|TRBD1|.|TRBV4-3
TGCGCCAGCAGCCATGAGGGACAGGGAGGAGACTATGGCTACACCTTC
CASSHEGQGGDYGYTF